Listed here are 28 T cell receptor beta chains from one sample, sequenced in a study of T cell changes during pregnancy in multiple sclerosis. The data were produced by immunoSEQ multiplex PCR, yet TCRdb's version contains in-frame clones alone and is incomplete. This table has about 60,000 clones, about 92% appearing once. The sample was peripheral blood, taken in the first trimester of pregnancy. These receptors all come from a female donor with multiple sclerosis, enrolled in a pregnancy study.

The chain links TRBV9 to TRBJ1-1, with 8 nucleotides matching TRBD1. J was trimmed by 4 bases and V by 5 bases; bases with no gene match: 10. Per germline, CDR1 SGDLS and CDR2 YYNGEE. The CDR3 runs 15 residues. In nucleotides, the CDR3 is TGTGCCAGCAGGCGGACAGGGTCTGGTGGCACTGAAGCTTTCTTT. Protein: CASRRTGSGGTEAFF.

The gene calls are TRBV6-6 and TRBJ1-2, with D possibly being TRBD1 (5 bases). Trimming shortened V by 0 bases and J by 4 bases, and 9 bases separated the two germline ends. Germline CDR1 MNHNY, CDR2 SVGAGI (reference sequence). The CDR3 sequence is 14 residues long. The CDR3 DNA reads TGTGCCAGCAGTTACTCGCAGGGCCTCTATGGCTACACCTTC. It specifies CASSYSQGLYGYTF.

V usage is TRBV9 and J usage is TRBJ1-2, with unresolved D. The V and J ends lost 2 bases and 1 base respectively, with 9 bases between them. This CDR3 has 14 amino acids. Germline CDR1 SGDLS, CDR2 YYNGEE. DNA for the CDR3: TGTGCCAGCAGCGTCGACCAGGATAACTATGGCTACACCTTC. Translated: CASSVDQDNYGYTF.

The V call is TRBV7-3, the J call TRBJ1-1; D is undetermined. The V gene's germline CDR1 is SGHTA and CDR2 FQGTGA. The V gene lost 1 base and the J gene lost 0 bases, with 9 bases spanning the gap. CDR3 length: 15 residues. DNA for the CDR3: TGTGCCAGCAGCTTAAACACAGTGGTGAACACTGAAGCTTTCTTT. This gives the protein CASSLNTVVNTEAFF.

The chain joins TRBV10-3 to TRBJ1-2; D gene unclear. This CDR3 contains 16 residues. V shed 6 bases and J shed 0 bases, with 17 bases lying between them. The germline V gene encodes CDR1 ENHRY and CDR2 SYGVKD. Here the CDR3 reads CAIRPADLVPNYGYTF. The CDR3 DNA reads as TGTGCCATCAGACCCGCCGACTTAGTCCCTAACTATGGCTACACCTTC.

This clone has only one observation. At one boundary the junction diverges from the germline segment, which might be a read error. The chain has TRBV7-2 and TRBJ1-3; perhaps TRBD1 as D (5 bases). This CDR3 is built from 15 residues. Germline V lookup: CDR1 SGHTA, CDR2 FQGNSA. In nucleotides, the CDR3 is TGTGCCAGCAGCGCTAGGGGCCCACAGGATCCGGACGGTAATTTT. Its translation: CASSARGPQDPDGNF.

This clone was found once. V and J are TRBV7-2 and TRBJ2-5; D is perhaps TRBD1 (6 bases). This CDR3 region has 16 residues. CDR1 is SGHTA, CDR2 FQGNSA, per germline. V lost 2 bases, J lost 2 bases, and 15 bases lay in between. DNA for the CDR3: TGTGCCAGCAGCTTATGGGGGCGTGGGGCACAAGAGACCCAGTACTTC. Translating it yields CASSLWGRGAQETQYF.

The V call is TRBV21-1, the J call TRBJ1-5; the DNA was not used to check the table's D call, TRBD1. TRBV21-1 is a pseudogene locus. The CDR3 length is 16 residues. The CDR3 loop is CARAGQRGGPNQPQHF. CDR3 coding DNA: TGTGCCAGGGCGGGACAGCGAGGGGGTCCCAATCAGCCCCAGCATTTT.

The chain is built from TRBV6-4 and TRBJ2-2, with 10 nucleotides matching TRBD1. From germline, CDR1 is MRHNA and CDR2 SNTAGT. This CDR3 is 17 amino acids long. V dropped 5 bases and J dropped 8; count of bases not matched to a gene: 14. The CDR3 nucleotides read TGTGCCAGCAGTCCCGGGAGGCCGGGACAGGGGAAAGGGGAGCTGTTTTTT. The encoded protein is CASSPGRPGQGKGELFF.

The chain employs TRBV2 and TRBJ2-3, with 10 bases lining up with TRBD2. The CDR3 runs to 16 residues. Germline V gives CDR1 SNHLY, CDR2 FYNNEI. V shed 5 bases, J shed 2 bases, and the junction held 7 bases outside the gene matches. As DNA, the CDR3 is TGTGCCAGCAGTACGAATAGCGGGGGGAACACAGATACGCAGTATTTT. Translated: CASSTNSGGNTDTQYF.

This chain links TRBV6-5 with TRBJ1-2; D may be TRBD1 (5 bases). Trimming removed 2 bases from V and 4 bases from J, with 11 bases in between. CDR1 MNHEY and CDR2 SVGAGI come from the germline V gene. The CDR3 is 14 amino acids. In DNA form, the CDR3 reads TGTGCCAGCAGTTACGTCCCAGGGCCCTATGGCTACACCTTC. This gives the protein CASSYVPGPYGYTF.

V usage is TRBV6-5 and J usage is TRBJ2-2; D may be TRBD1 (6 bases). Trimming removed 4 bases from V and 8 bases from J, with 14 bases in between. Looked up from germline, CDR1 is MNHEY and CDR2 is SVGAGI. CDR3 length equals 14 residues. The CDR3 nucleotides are TGTGCCAGCAGTTTAAGGACAGCCCCGGGGGAGCTGTTTTTT. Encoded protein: CASSLRTAPGELFF.

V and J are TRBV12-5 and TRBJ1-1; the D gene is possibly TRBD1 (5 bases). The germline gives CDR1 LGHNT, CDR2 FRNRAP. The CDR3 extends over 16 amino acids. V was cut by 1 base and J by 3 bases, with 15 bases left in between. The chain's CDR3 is CASGLGHRGSDTEAFF. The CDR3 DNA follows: TGTGCTAGTGGTTTGGGACATAGGGGATCTGACACTGAAGCTTTCTTT.

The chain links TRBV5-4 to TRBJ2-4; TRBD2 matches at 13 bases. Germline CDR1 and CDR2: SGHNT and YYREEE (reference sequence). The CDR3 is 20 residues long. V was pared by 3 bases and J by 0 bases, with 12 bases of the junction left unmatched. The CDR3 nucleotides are TGTGCCAGCAGCTCAAGGACTAGCGGGGGTTACGGATTAGCCAAAAACATTCAGTACTTC. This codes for CASSSRTSGGYGLAKNIQYF.

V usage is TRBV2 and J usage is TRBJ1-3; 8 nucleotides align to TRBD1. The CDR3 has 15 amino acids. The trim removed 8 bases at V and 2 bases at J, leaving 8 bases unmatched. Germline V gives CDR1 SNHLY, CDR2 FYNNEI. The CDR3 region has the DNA TGTGCCAGCTATCGACAGGGGCTTACTGGAAACACCATATATTTT. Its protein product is CASYRQGLTGNTIYF.

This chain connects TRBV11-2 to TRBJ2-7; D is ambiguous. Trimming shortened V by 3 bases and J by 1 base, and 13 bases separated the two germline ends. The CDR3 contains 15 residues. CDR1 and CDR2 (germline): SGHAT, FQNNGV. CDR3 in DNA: TGTGCCAGCAGCTTGAAGATCAGGTTTTCCTACGAGCAGTACTTC. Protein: CASSLKIRFSYEQYF.

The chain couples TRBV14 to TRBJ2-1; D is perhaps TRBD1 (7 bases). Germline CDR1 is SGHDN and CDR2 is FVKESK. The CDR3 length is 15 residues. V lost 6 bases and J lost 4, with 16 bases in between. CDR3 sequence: CASSPGGPLYNEQFF. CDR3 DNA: TGTGCCAGCAGTCCAGGGGGGCCGTTATACAATGAGCAGTTCTTC.

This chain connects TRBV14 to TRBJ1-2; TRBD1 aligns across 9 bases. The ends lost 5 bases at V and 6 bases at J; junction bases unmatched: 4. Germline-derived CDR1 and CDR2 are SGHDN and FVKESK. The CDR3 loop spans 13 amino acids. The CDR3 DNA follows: TGTGCCAGCAGCGGACAGGGGAAGAATGGCTACACCTTC. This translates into CASSGQGKNGYTF.

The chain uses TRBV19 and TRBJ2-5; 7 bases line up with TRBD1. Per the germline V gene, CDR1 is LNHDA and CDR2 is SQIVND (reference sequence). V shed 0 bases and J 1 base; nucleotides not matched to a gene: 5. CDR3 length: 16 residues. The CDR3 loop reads CASSIDHGTAQETQYF. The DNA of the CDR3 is TGTGCCAGTAGTATAGACCACGGGACAGCCCAAGAGACCCAGTACTTC.

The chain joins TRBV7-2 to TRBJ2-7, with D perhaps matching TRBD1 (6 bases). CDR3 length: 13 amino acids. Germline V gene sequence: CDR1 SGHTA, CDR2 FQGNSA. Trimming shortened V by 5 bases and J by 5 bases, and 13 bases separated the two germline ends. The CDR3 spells CASSLPHRDEQYF. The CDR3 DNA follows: TGTGCCAGCAGCCTGCCCCACAGGGACGAGCAGTACTTC.

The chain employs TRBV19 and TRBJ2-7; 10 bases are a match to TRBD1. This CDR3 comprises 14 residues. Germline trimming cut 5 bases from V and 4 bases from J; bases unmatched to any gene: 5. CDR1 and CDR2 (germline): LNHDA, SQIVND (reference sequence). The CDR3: CASSRTGGEYEQYF. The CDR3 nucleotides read TGTGCCAGTAGTCGGACAGGGGGTGAATACGAGCAGTACTTC.

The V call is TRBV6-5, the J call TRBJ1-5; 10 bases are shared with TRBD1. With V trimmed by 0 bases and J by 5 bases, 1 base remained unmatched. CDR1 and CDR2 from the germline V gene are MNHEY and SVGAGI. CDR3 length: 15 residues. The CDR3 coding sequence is TGTGCCAGCAGTTACTCTGGGACAGGGGATCAGCCCCAGCATTTT. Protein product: CASSYSGTGDQPQHF.

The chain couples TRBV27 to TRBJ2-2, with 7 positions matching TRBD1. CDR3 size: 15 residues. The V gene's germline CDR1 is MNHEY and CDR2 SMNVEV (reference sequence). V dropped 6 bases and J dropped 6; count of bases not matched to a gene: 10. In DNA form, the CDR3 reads TGTGCCAGCAGATCTGGGACAGACGGGGCCGGGGAGCTGTTTTTT. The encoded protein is CASRSGTDGAGELFF.

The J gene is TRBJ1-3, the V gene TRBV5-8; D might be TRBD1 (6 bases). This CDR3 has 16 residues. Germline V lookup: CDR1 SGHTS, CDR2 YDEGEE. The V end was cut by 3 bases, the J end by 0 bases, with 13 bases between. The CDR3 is CASSSRGGVSGNTIYF. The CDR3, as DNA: TGTGCCAGCAGCTCCCGCGGGGGCGTCTCTGGAAACACCATATATTTT.

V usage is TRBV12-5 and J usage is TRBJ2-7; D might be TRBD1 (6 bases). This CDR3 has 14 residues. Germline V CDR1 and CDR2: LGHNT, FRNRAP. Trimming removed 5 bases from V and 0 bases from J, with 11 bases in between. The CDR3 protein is CASGGGGSSYEQYF. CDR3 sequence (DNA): TGTGCTAGTGGTGGGGGCGGTAGCTCCTACGAGCAGTACTTC.

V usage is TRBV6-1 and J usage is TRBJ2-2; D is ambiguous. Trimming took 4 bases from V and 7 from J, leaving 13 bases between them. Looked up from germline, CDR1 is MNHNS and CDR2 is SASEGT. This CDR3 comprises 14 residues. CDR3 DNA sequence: TGTGCCAGCAGTGGGCGGATCCTAGACGGGGAGCTGTTTTTT. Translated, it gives CASSGRILDGELFF.

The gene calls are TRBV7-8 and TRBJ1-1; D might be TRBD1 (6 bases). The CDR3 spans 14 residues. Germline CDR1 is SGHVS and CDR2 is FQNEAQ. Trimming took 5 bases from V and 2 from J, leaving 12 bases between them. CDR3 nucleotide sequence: TGTGCCAGCAGCCTCATACAGGGCAACACTGAAGCTTTCTTT. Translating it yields CASSLIQGNTEAFF.

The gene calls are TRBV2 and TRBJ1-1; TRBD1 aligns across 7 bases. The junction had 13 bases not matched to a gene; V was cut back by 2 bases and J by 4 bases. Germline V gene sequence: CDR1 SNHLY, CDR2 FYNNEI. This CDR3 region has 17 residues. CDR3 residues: CASSEFFDRVRGTEAFF. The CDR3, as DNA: TGTGCCAGCAGTGAATTTTTCGACAGGGTGCGGGGCACTGAAGCTTTCTTT.